These 5 T cell receptor beta chains were all obtained from the same sample, sequenced in a study of OX40 agonist ivuxolimab in advanced cancers. Some clones are missing from TCRdb's copy, which holds only in-frame ones; the method was immunoSEQ multiplex PCR. The table includes about 22,000 clones, around 88% detected once. Specimen: CD4+ or CD8+ T cells sorted from blood, collected in a trial of the OX40 agonist ivuxolimab. All receptors derive from an adult with an advanced solid tumor such as melanoma, head and neck, liver or kidney cancer.

A few counts support this clone. V gene TRBV19 combines with J gene TRBJ2-2; tentatively, D is TRBD2 (6 bases). Per the germline V gene, CDR1 is LNHDA and CDR2 is SQIVND (reference sequence). V lost 5 bases and J lost 1, with 14 bases in between. The CDR3 has 16 residues. This chain's CDR3 is CASSATGTGNTGELFF. In nucleotides, the CDR3 is TGTGCCAGTAGTGCTACCGGGACTGGGAACACCGGGGAGCTGTTTTTT.

This chain uses TRBV5-6 with TRBJ2-7; no firm D call. CDR3 length equals 12 residues. The ends were cut back, 5 bases at V and 3 bases at J, with 9 bases in the middle. Germline V lookup: CDR1 SGHDT, CDR2 YYEEEE. The CDR3 DNA reads TGTGCCAGCAGTTATAACAACTACGAGCAGTACTTC. Residues: CASSYNNYEQYF.

This sequence joins TRBV5-6 and TRBJ2-1; weak D call: TRBD2 (7 bases). From germline, CDR1 is SGHDT and CDR2 YYEEEE. This CDR3 contains 14 residues. The V end lost 1 base, the J end lost 6 bases, and 11 bases lay between the germline ends. CDR3 in amino acids: CASSLWGGGNEQFF. The DNA of the CDR3 is TGTGCCAGCAGCTTGTGGGGAGGGGGCAATGAGCAGTTCTTC.

The chain carries TRBV5-6 and TRBJ2-7, with 8 positions matching TRBD1. Trimming cost V 3 bases and J 3 bases; bases outside gene matches: 5. The CDR3 is 14 residues long. CDR1 and CDR2 (germline): SGHDT, YYEEEE. CDR3 nucleotide sequence: TGTGCCAGCAGCTACAGACAGGGGATCTACGAGCAGTACTTC. This sequence encodes CASSYRQGIYEQYF.

This clone was counted a single time. This chain joins TRBV6-5 and TRBJ2-4, with 8 nucleotides matching TRBD1. Looked up from germline, CDR1 is MNHEY and CDR2 is SVGAGI. The CDR3 has 13 residues. V lost 5 bases and J lost 13; bases outside the gene matches: 10. This CDR3 is CASSQRQTGAQYF. The CDR3 nucleotides read TGTGCCAGCAGTCAACGGCAGACAGGGGCCCAGTACTTC.